The clone carrying this TCR beta chain was recorded only once. Its antigen is undetermined. The sample comes from a study of cytomegalovirus exposure and HLA in healthy donors. Overall study results and limits: Presence/absence analyses took donor sequencing depth as roughly uniform. Cytomegalovirus association was listed for 150 or so TCR beta chains.

The germline V gene encodes CDR1 SGHTA and CDR2 FQGNSA. With 7 bases clipped from V and 1 base from J, the junction kept 9 bases outside the gene matches. This CDR3 comprises 15 residues. Primers included in the PCR were 60 Vbeta and 13 Jbeta primers. Only in-frame clones appear in the TCRdb table, and some are missing; sequencing was by immunoSEQ multiplex PCR. The table lists 150,000 to 200,000 clones, around three quarters of them singletons. This sequence was found in a male donor in good health and CMV-seronegative. This chain joins TRBV7-2 and TRBJ1-2; 7 bases line up with TRBD1. Material: PBMCs. The CDR3 here is CASNFATGDNYGYTF. The DNA of the CDR3 is TGTGCCAGCAACTTCGCTACAGGGGATAACTATGGCTACACCTTC.